A single sample is the source of the 11 T cell receptor beta chains below, sequenced in a study of shared clonotypes between healthy human individuals. In the naive CD8 group, cells lacked CD45RO and were positively selected for CCR7, so terminally differentiated effector memory CD45RA+ cells were left out. Measured with immunoSEQ multiplex PCR; TCRdb has only the in-frame clones, and not every one. Among approximately 2,000,000 clones listed, just over 90% were seen once. The sequenced sample consisted of naive CD8+ T cells from PBMCs. The receptor set was obtained from a man between 18 and 29 years old in good health. Some clones in this sample may be carry-over from other donors' samples.

The chain joins TRBV7-9 to TRBJ2-3; D might be TRBD1 (7 bases). The CDR3 sequence is 15 residues long. Trimming took 4 bases from V and 6 from J, leaving 17 bases between them. Germline V lookup: CDR1 SEHNR, CDR2 FQNEAQ (reference sequence). Written as DNA, the CDR3 is TGTGCCAGCAGCTCCGGACAGGACTACTGGGATACGCAGTATTTT. Translation: CASSSGQDYWDTQYF.

V and J are TRBV6-4 and TRBJ2-1; 9 bases align to TRBD1. The CDR3 loop spans 16 amino acids. CDR1 and CDR2 from the germline V gene are MRHNA and SNTAGT. V was pared by 2 bases and J by 9 bases, with 11 bases of the junction left unmatched. CDR3 nucleotide sequence: TGTGCCAGCAGTGACCTCCCGCCGGGACAGGGAGGTGAGCAGTTCTTC. This encodes CASSDLPPGQGGEQFF.

J is TRBJ2-7 and V is TRBV7-9, with D perhaps TRBD1 (5 bases). Trimming took 2 bases from V and 2 from J, leaving 16 bases between them. This CDR3 is built from 16 residues. Germline lookup yields CDR1 SEHNR and CDR2 FQNEAQ (reference sequence). The CDR3 nucleotides are TGTGCCAGCAGCTTATCTTGGGGCATTGGGGCCTACGAGCAGTACTTC. It specifies CASSLSWGIGAYEQYF. Drawing the rest from reference TRBV7-9 and TRBJ2-7, the complete variable domain is DTGVSQNPRHKITKRGQNVTFRCDPISEHNRLYWYRQTLGQGPEFLTYFQNEAQLEKSRLLSDRFSAERPKGSFSTLEIQRTEQGDSAMYLCASSLSWGIGAYEQYFGPGTRLTVT.

CDR3 sequence (DNA): TGTGCCAGCCACGCCCGGGAGGTAGCGGGAGACCTTCCCCCCTACGAGCAGTACTTC. This translates into CASHAREVAGDLPPYEQYF. The rearrangement links TRBV28 to TRBJ2-7, with TRBD2 matching over 9 bases. From germline, CDR1 is MDHEN and CDR2 SYDVKM. The CDR3 extends over 19 amino acids. Unmatched junction bases numbered 22, after V lost 8 bases and J lost 2 bases.

The V and J genes are TRBV6-5 and TRBJ2-1, with D possibly TRBD2 on 6 matching bases. CDR1 and CDR2 (germline): MNHEY, SVGAGI. The CDR3 consists of 16 residues. Trimming stripped 0 bases from V and 2 bases from J, with 11 bases between. The DNA of the CDR3 is TGTGCCAGCAGTTACTCTCGGGGGAGCACCTACAATGAGCAGTTCTTC. Protein: CASSYSRGSTYNEQFF.

This clone showed up just once. Other DNA sequences from this sample encode an identical CDR3 as well. V gene TRBV6-6 combines with J gene TRBJ2-3, with D unclear. V was clipped by 0 bases and J by 6 bases, with 4 bases between them. The CDR3 totals 12 residues. Germline CDR1 and CDR2: MNHNY and SVGAGI (reference sequence). The CDR3 sequence is CASSYSLDTQYF. In nucleotides, the CDR3 is TGTGCCAGCAGTTACTCTTTGGATACGCAGTATTTT.

This clone was recorded once. This chain joins TRBV5-1 and TRBJ1-1, with a weak D call TRBD1 (5 bases). Germline values: CDR1 SGHRS, CDR2 YFSETQ. The CDR3 covers 18 residues. V was cut by 3 bases and J by 1 base, with 22 bases left in between. The CDR3 DNA sequence: TGCGCCAGCAGCTCGGAGGGGAGGGGCCACTGGGCGAACACTGAAGCTTTCTTT. It codes for CASSSEGRGHWANTEAFF.

This clone was counted once. V and J are TRBV27 and TRBJ2-7; the D gene could be TRBD1 or TRBD2 (5 bases each). The germline V and J ends were trimmed by 3 bases and 2 bases, with 14 bases remaining between them. The germline gives CDR1 MNHEY, CDR2 SMNVEV (reference sequence). The CDR3 sequence is 15 residues long. CDR3 DNA sequence: TGTGCCAGCAGTTTCGTCGGGACGGCCCCCTACGAGCAGTACTTC. Translating gives CASSFVGTAPYEQYF.

This clone was seen just once. The sample contains more than one DNA sequence encoding this CDR3. The rearrangement joins TRBV9 to TRBJ1-3; unclear D gene. From germline, CDR1 is SGDLS and CDR2 YYNGEE. The CDR3 sequence is 15 residues long. Trimming pared 0 bases from V and 0 bases from J, leaving 7 bases between. CDR3 residues: CASSVGGSSGNTIYF. CDR3 sequence (DNA): TGTGCCAGCAGCGTAGGCGGTTCCTCTGGAAACACCATATATTTT.

The rearrangement uses TRBV5-1 and TRBJ1-1, with TRBD1 matching over 10 bases. Per germline, CDR1 SGHRS and CDR2 YFSETQ. Losses at the gene ends were 3 bases for V and 7 bases for J; bases not matched to a gene: 3. This CDR3 is 13 amino acids long. CDR3 DNA: TGCGCCAGCAGCTCCGGGACAGGGGATGAAGCTTTCTTT. It is translated as CASSSGTGDEAFF.

Only one count was recorded for this clone. The rearrangement joins TRBV29-1 to TRBJ2-7, with D possibly matching TRBD1 (5 bases). CDR1 is SQVTM, CDR2 ANQGSEA, per germline. The CDR3 is 13 amino acids. V gave up 4 bases and J gave up 5 bases, with 15 bases separating them. In DNA, the CDR3 is TGCAGCGTTGCAGGACCAAGGGGCCACGAGCAGTACTTC. It specifies CSVAGPRGHEQYF.